Listed below are T cell receptor beta chains from one sample, sequenced in a study of cytomegalovirus exposure and HLA in healthy donors. The data were produced by immunoSEQ multiplex PCR, yet TCRdb's version contains in-frame clones alone and is incomplete. This sample has 100,000 to 150,000 clones, with over 75% found just once. Sample: PBMCs. These receptors were collected from a woman between 40 and 55 years old in good health and CMV-seropositive. Both conserved end residues are part of each CDR3. D genes are given only for firm matches. The size field is filled for only some rows; it gives once, few, many or a size class.

D: .
length: 14
size: few
J: TRBJ1-5
V: TRBV5-1
CDR3: CASSLGGGNQPQHF
DNA: TGCGCCAGCAGCTTGGGGGGCGGCAATCAGCCCCAGCATTTT

D: TRBD2
length: 16
size: .
J: TRBJ2-1
V: TRBV7-9
CDR3: CASSLFQGLAANEQFF
DNA: TGTGCCAGCAGCTTATTTCAGGGACTAGCGGCCAATGAGCAGTTCTTC

D: .
length: 12
size: .
J: TRBJ1-1
V: TRBV28
CDR3: CASSSGLGEAFF
DNA: TGTGCCAGCAGTTCAGGGTTGGGTGAAGCTTTCTTT

D: TRBD2
length: 16
size: .
J: TRBJ2-2
V: TRBV6-6
CDR3: CASSRTSGRGTGELFF
DNA: TGTGCCAGCAGCCGGACTAGCGGGAGGGGCACCGGGGAGCTGTTTTTT

D: .
length: 13
size: .
J: TRBJ2-5
V: TRBV5-1
CDR3: CASSLGQQETQYF
DNA: TGCGCCAGCAGCTTGGGCCAGCAAGAGACCCAGTACTTC

D: TRBD2
length: 15
size: .
J: TRBJ2-5
V: TRBV7-6
CDR3: CASSHGLAGGETQYF
DNA: TGTGCCAGCAGCCATGGACTAGCGGGTGGAGAGACCCAGTACTTC

D: .
length: 16
size: once
J: TRBJ2-6
V: TRBV7-9
CDR3: CASSLGSGNGANVLTF
DNA: TGTGCCAGCAGCTTAGGTTCAGGGAATGGGGCCAACGTCCTGACTTTC

D: .
length: 15
size: .
J: TRBJ1-2
V: TRBV27
CDR3: CASSFTPVGNYGYTF
DNA: TGTGCCAGCAGTTTCACGCCCGTCGGTAACTATGGCTACACCTTC

D: .
length: 16
size: few
J: TRBJ2-1
V: TRBV14
CDR3: CASSQVPVGSYNEQFF
DNA: TGTGCCAGCAGCCAAGTTCCCGTCGGTTCCTACAATGAGCAGTTCTTC

D: .
length: 12
size: .
J: TRBJ1-2
V: TRBV10-3
CDR3: CAITDSSVGYTF
DNA: TGTGCCATCACCGACAGTTCCGTTGGCTACACCTTC

D: TRBD2
length: 21
size: .
J: TRBJ2-3
V: TRBV9
CDR3: CASSVNPRDGGGPSSTDTQYF
DNA: TGTGCCAGCAGCGTAAACCCCCGGGACGGGGGGGGCCCCTCTAGCACAGATACGCAGTATTTT

D: TRBD1
length: 13
size: .
J: TRBJ1-1
V: TRBV11-1
CDR3: CASSLGDRAEAFF
DNA: TGTGCCAGCAGCTTAGGGGACAGGGCTGAAGCTTTCTTT

D: TRBD1
length: 16
size: .
J: TRBJ2-3
V: TRBV9
CDR3: CASSATGTGLWDTQYF
DNA: TGTGCCAGCAGCGCTACCGGGACAGGGTTATGGGATACGCAGTATTTT

D: TRBD1
length: 14
size: .
J: TRBJ2-1
V: TRBV12-5
CDR3: CASGSGQGTNEQFF
DNA: TGTGCTAGTGGTTCGGGACAGGGGACTAATGAGCAGTTCTTC

D: .
length: 11
size: .
J: TRBJ2-7
V: TRBV30
CDR3: CAWSRSYEQYF
DNA: TGTGCCTGGAGTCGGAGTTACGAGCAGTACTTC

D: .
length: 15
size: few
J: TRBJ2-2
V: TRBV19
CDR3: CASSIGQVNTGELFF
DNA: TGTGCCAGTAGTATAGGACAAGTTAACACCGGGGAGCTGTTTTTT

D: TRBD1
length: 15
size: .
J: TRBJ1-2
V: TRBV11-2
CDR3: CASSSQGVGMWGYTF
DNA: TGTGCCAGCAGCTCCCAGGGGGTCGGGATGTGGGGCTACACCTTC

D: .
length: 13
size: .
J: TRBJ1-1
V: TRBV7-9
CDR3: CASSLDQGSEAFF
DNA: TGTGCCAGCAGCTTAGATCAGGGTTCTGAAGCTTTCTTT

D: .
length: 15
size: .
J: TRBJ2-1
V: TRBV27
CDR3: CASSLQGNSYNEQFF
DNA: TGTGCCAGCTCTCTACAGGGTAATTCCTACAATGAGCAGTTCTTC

D: .
length: 16
size: .
J: TRBJ2-7
V: TRBV6-1
CDR3: CASSDITAVGLYEQYF
DNA: TGTGCCAGCAGTGACATTACAGCTGTGGGGCTCTACGAGCAGTACTTC

D: .
length: 14
size: .
J: TRBJ2-2
V: TRBV6-1
CDR3: CASSVDNLVGELFF
DNA: TGTGCCAGCAGTGTAGACAATTTAGTCGGGGAGCTGTTTTTT

D: TRBD2
length: 15
size: .
J: TRBJ2-5
V: TRBV28
CDR3: CASSPGLARRETQYF
DNA: TGTGCCAGCAGTCCCGGACTAGCGCGTCGGGAGACCCAGTACTTC

D: TRBD2
length: 15
size: .
J: TRBJ2-7
V: TRBV29-1
CDR3: CSVEGLAGNSYEQYF
DNA: TGCAGCGTTGAGGGTCTAGCGGGCAACTCCTACGAGCAGTACTTC

D: TRBD2
length: 15
size: .
J: TRBJ2-1
V: TRBV5-1
CDR3: CASSWGLAGYNEQFF
DNA: TGCGCCAGCAGCTGGGGACTAGCGGGGTACAATGAGCAGTTCTTC

D: .
length: 15
size: .
J: TRBJ2-1
V: TRBV25-1
CDR3: CASTPPGQSYNEQFF
DNA: TGTGCCAGCACCCCCCCGGGACAATCCTACAATGAGCAGTTCTTC